Following are 24 T cell receptor beta chains from one sample sequenced in a study of blood T cell repertoires in COVID-19. Using immunoSEQ multiplex PCR, the repertoire was profiled, and TCRdb retains in-frame clones only, with some absent. The sample holds 250,000 to 350,000 clones, 89% seen once. Sequenced: peripheral blood. These receptors came from a woman aged 55 to 70 with acute or convalescent COVID-19.

The gene calls are TRBV5-5 and TRBJ1-2; D is unclear. Deletions cut 1 base from V and 3 bases from J, with 22 bases between. Per germline, CDR1 SGHKS and CDR2 YYEKEE (reference sequence). This CDR3 region has 18 residues. This CDR3 is CASSLQTGLPRPDYGYTF. As DNA, the CDR3 is TGTGCCAGCAGCTTGCAGACCGGACTTCCAAGGCCTGACTATGGCTACACCTTC.

In DNA, the CDR3 is TGTGCCAGTAGTATAGGACAGGGAAATGGCTACACCTTC. This sequence encodes CASSIGQGNGYTF. V gene TRBV19 combines with J gene TRBJ1-2; 7 bases are a match to TRBD1. CDR1 and CDR2 (germline): LNHDA, SQIVND (reference sequence). The CDR3 extends over 13 amino acids. The V and J ends lost 1 base and 6 bases, in that order; junction bases with no gene match: 2.

The V call is TRBV19, the J call TRBJ2-7; 11 bases align to TRBD2. This CDR3 comprises 15 residues. Germline assignment: CDR1 LNHDA and CDR2 SQIVND (reference sequence). Trimming at V came to 7 bases and at J to 4 bases, leaving 9 bases not matched to a gene. The CDR3 sequence is CASTDSGRASYEQYF. The CDR3 DNA reads TGTGCCAGTACCGATAGCGGGAGGGCCTCGTACGAGCAGTACTTC.

This chain uses TRBV27 with TRBJ2-3, with a weak D call TRBD2 (7 bases). Per the germline V gene, CDR1 is MNHEY and CDR2 is SMNVEV (reference sequence). The CDR3 totals 16 residues. V was pared by 6 bases and J by 3 bases, with 19 bases between. The CDR3, as DNA: TGTGCCAGCAGAAATAGAGGGGGAGGGCCTACAGATACGCAGTATTTT. Protein: CASRNRGGGPTDTQYF.

Turning to this clone: The conserved phenylalanine or tryptophan normally closing the CDR3 is absent here, so this likely arose from a read error. The V call is TRBV7-3, the J call TRBJ1-2; 9 nucleotides line up with TRBD1. V lost 5 bases to trimming and J lost 8 bases; unmatched junction nucleotides: 6. Germline lookup yields CDR1 SGHTA and CDR2 FQGTGA. The CDR3 is 13 amino acids. CDR3 in amino acids: CASSPQGARGYTL. Here the CDR3 DNA reads TGTGCCAGCAGCCCACAGGGGGCGCGAGGCTACACCCTC.

This rearrangement joins TRBV7-9 to TRBJ1-3; D possibly corresponds to TRBD1 (5 bases). The V end was cut by 11 bases, the J end by 2 bases, with 25 bases between. Germline V lookup: CDR1 SEHNR, CDR2 FQNEAQ (reference sequence). The CDR3 has 17 amino acids. CDR3 loop: CALGGTGLLGAGNTIYF. DNA of the CDR3: TGTGCCCTCGGAGGGACGGGGCTCTTGGGGGCTGGAAACACCATATATTTT.

The J gene is TRBJ2-6, the V gene TRBV10-3; 10 nucleotides line up with TRBD2. CDR3 length: 17 amino acids. Trimming cost V 4 bases and J 0 bases; bases outside gene matches: 3. Germline lookup yields CDR1 ENHRY and CDR2 SYGVKD. The CDR3, as DNA: TGTGCCATCAGTGCTCTAGCGGGAGACTCTGGGGCCAACGTCCTGACTTTC. Protein sequence: CAISALAGDSGANVLTF.

CDR3 residues: CASLREVDYGYTF. The CDR3, as DNA: TGTGCCAGCCTGCGAGAGGTGGATTACGGCTACACCTTC. This rearrangement joins TRBV2 to TRBJ1-2; D is ambiguous. This CDR3 is built from 13 residues. Germline assignment: CDR1 SNHLY and CDR2 FYNNEI. V was trimmed by 8 bases and J by 8 bases, leaving 18 bases between them.

In nucleotides, the CDR3 is TGTGCCACCAGTGATTACGGACAGGGGGTAACAGATACGCAGTATTTT. Translated, it gives CATSDYGQGVTDTQYF. The chain couples TRBV24-1 to TRBJ2-3; 10 bases line up with TRBD1. The CDR3 contains 16 residues. V shed 2 bases and J 3 bases; nucleotides not matched to a gene: 4. Germline CDR1 reads KGHDR; CDR2 reads SFDVKD.

CDR3 bases: TGTGCCACCAGGGAGGGACAGGGTGTTTACAATGAGCAGTTCTTC. Translating gives CATREGQGVYNEQFF. V and J are TRBV24-1 and TRBJ2-1; 9 bases map to TRBD1. Germline CDR1 reads KGHDR; CDR2 reads SFDVKD. V gave up 7 bases and J gave up 4 bases; unmatched junction bases: 7. This CDR3 has 15 amino acids.

J is TRBJ2-1 and V is TRBV27; 14 bases line up with TRBD2. The CDR3 extends over 18 amino acids. CDR1 MNHEY and CDR2 SMNVEV come from the germline V gene (reference sequence). V was clipped by 5 bases and J by 1 base; unmatched bases: 7. CDR3 loop: CASSATSGGAQSYNEQFF. As DNA, the CDR3 is TGTGCCAGCAGTGCGACTAGCGGGGGGGCACAGTCCTACAATGAGCAGTTCTTC.

The rearrangement joins TRBV6-5 to TRBJ1-2; D gene unclear. CDR3 length equals 14 residues. Germline assignment: CDR1 MNHEY and CDR2 SVGAGI. V dropped 0 bases and J dropped 2 bases, with 7 bases sitting between them. The CDR3 region has the DNA TGTGCCAGCAGTTACTCGCACAGAAACTATGGCTACACCTTC. This sequence encodes CASSYSHRNYGYTF.

This chain links TRBV7-7 with TRBJ1-1, with 7 bases that match TRBD1. J was trimmed by 1 base and V by 2 bases; bases with no gene match: 4. The CDR3 is 15 amino acids. Germline V gene sequence: CDR1 SSHAT, CDR2 FNYEAQ (reference sequence). The CDR3 loop is CASSLRQGSNTEAFF. Here the CDR3 DNA reads TGTGCCAGCAGCTTACGACAGGGATCGAACACTGAAGCTTTCTTT.

CDR3 residues: CASSRPRREGLDEQFF. The CDR3 DNA sequence: TGTGCCAGCAGCCGCCCCAGAAGGGAGGGCCTCGATGAGCAGTTCTTC. V is TRBV11-2 and J is TRBJ2-1; 7 bases map to TRBD2. This CDR3 comprises 16 residues. The trim removed 5 bases at V and 8 bases at J, leaving 15 bases unmatched. Germline V gives CDR1 SGHAT, CDR2 FQNNGV. Full variable domain (rest looked up from reference TRBV11-2 and TRBJ2-1): EAGVAQSPRYKIIEKRQSVAFWCNPISGHATLYWYQQILGQGPKLLIQFQNNGVVDDSQLPKDRFSAERLKGVDSTLKIQPAKLEDSAVYLCASSRPRREGLDEQFFGPGTRLTVL.

The chain is built from TRBV11-1 and TRBJ2-5; 8 nucleotides agree with TRBD1. The V and J ends lost 4 bases and 5 bases, in that order; junction bases with no gene match: 12. This CDR3 comprises 16 residues. Germline CDR1 reads SGHAT; CDR2 reads FQDESV (reference sequence). In nucleotides, the CDR3 is TGTGCCAGCAGCTCACCGGAGGACAGGGCCTGGGAGACCCAGTACTTC. Its translation is CASSSPEDRAWETQYF.

This sequence joins TRBV2 and TRBJ1-5; perhaps TRBD1 as D (5 bases). The CDR3 has 13 residues. V was trimmed by 2 bases and J by 6 bases, leaving 8 bases between them. CDR1 and CDR2 from the germline V gene are SNHLY and FYNNEI. The CDR3 sequence is CASSEWTLQPQHF. The CDR3 DNA reads TGTGCCAGCAGTGAATGGACACTTCAGCCCCAGCATTTT.

The chain links TRBV18 to TRBJ2-7; TRBD2 aligns across 12 bases. Looked up from germline, CDR1 is KGHSH and CDR2 is LQKENI. CDR3 length: 16 residues. V shed 2 bases, J shed 7 bases, and the junction held 9 bases outside the gene matches. The CDR3 is CASSPSTSGGLGEQYF. The CDR3 bases are TGTGCCAGCTCACCATCAACTAGCGGGGGGTTAGGGGAGCAGTACTTC.

V gene TRBV7-2 combines with J gene TRBJ1-3; unclear D gene. Trimming stripped 0 bases from V and 4 bases from J, with 10 bases between. CDR1 is SGHTA and CDR2 is FQGNSA in the germline V gene. This CDR3 spans 15 amino acids. The CDR3 DNA is TGTGCCAGCAGCTTAGCGGACGGGGTAGGAAACACCATATATTTT. Residues: CASSLADGVGNTIYF. Based on the CDR3 plus reference TRBV7-2 and TRBJ1-3, the full variable domain is GAGVSQSPSNKVTEKGKDVELRCDPISGHTALYWYRQSLGQGLEFLIYFQGNSAPDKSGLPSDRFSAERTGGSVSTLTIQRTQQEDSAVYLCASSLADGVGNTIYFGEGSWLTVV.

This clone showed up just once. The rearrangement links TRBV6-4 to TRBJ2-2; TRBD1 aligns across 7 bases. Per germline, CDR1 MRHNA and CDR2 SNTAGT. This CDR3 spans 16 amino acids. J gave up 1 base and V 6 bases, and 8 bases lay outside the gene matches. Written as DNA, the CDR3 is TGTGCCAGCAGCCGGAGACAGGGATTGAACACCGGGGAGCTGTTTTTT. It encodes CASSRRQGLNTGELFF.

The chain has TRBV14 and TRBJ2-1; 7 nucleotides match TRBD1. Trimming took 4 bases from V and 9 from J; bases not matched to a gene: 9. This CDR3 has 14 residues. CDR1 is SGHDN, CDR2 FVKESK, per germline. This CDR3 is CASSPRQGGIEQFF. The DNA of the CDR3 is TGTGCCAGCAGCCCGCGACAGGGTGGTATTGAGCAGTTCTTC.

The chain couples TRBV5-1 to TRBJ1-5; 7 nucleotides match TRBD1. Germline CDR1 is SGHRS and CDR2 is YFSETQ. The CDR3 is 15 amino acids. Trimming removed 0 bases from V and 3 bases from J; junction bases left unmatched: 3. The CDR3 bases are TGCGCCAGCAGCTTGGCAGGGGGGCTCAATCAGCCCCAGCATTTT. It yields the protein CASSLAGGLNQPQHF.

V usage is TRBV14 and J usage is TRBJ2-7, with TRBD1 as a possible D gene (6 bases). Germline V gives CDR1 SGHDN, CDR2 FVKESK. The CDR3 sequence is 14 residues long. V was cut by 4 bases and J by 4 bases, with 14 bases left in between. The chain's CDR3 is CASSRDILYYEQYF. The CDR3 nucleotides are TGTGCCAGCAGCCGGGACATCTTATATTACGAGCAGTACTTC.

CDR3 nucleotides: TGTGCCAGTAGTATAGGCACAGGGGTATCAGATACGCAGTATTTT. This codes for CASSIGTGVSDTQYF. The rearrangement uses TRBV19 and TRBJ2-3, with 7 bases that match TRBD1. The V segment lost 1 base and the J segment 4 bases; nucleotides outside the gene matches: 5. The CDR3 totals 15 residues. In germline, CDR1 is LNHDA, CDR2 SQIVND (reference sequence).

The CDR3 DNA reads TGTGCCAGCAGCCAGGGACAGACTTGGGGGACCCAGTACTTC. Protein sequence: CASSQGQTWGTQYF. This sequence joins TRBV14 and TRBJ2-5; 7 bases match TRBD1. Germline V gives CDR1 SGHDN, CDR2 FVKESK. Trimming at V came to 3 bases and at J to 7 bases, leaving 8 bases not matched to a gene. The CDR3 extends over 14 amino acids.